The clone carrying this T cell receptor (beta chain) was counted at least ten times. What it recognizes is unknown. Study conclusions and caveats: In terms of TCR gene usage, tumor memory CD4+ T cells clustered together with blood and lymph node memory CD4+ cells, as well as with lymph node naive CD4+ cells. Tumor Tregs overlapped most with tumor, then blood, naive CD4+ cells.

Constant-region reverse primers amplified full-length variable regions, followed by semi-nested Nested Universal Primer A PCR. TCRdb analysed the 5' RACE reads with MiXCR anew, one entry per CDR3 protein. The sample consists of 34,000 or so distinct CDR3 sequences, about a quarter of them appearing once. This CDR3 has 16 amino acids. Trimming removed 5 bases from V and 1 base from J; junction bases left unmatched: 9. Germline loops: CDR1 DFQATT, CDR2 SNEGSKA (reference sequence). Tregs were sorted as CD4+CD25+CD127-/low cells. This TCR was sampled from a female donor with breast cancer. The sequenced sample consisted of tumor-infiltrating Tregs sorted from the breast tumor. V usage is TRBV20-1 and J usage is TRBJ1-5; TRBD1 matches 9 bases. CDR3 region: CSAEDRGEISNQPQHF. The CDR3 DNA sequence: TGCAGTGCTGAGGACAGGGGAGAGATCAGCAATCAGCCCCAGCATTTT.